The sequence of this T cell receptor (beta chain) was determined in a study of blood T cell repertoires in COVID-19. Profiled with immunoSEQ multiplex PCR; TCRdb holds only in-frame clones, not every one. The sample lists under 500,000 clones; roughly 87% were seen once. Germline lookup yields CDR1 DFQATT and CDR2 SNEGSKA (reference sequence). The V gene lost 3 bases and the J gene lost 0 bases, with 15 bases spanning the gap. The CDR3 is 15 residues long. The sample consisted of PBMCs or T cells enriched from blood (not recorded which). This receptor was taken from a woman under 30 with acute COVID-19. J is TRBJ2-7 and V is TRBV20-1; possible D gene TRBD2, 5 bases. In DNA form, the CDR3 reads TGCAGTGCTAGTAGTTCGCGGGCGGACTCCTACGAGCAGTACTTC. Its translation: CSASSSRADSYEQYF.